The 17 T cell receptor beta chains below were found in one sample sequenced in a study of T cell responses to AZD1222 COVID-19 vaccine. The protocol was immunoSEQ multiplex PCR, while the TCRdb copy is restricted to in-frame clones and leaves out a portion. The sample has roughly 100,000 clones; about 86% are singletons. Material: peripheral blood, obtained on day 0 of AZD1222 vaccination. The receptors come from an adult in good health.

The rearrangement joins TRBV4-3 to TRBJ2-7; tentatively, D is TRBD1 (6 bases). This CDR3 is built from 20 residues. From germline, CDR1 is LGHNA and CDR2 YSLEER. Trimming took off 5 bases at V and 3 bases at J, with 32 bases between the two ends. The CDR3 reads CASSSNDYRVGGTGFYEQYF. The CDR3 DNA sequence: TGCGCCAGCAGCAGTAACGATTACAGGGTTGGGGGCACAGGGTTCTACGAGCAGTACTTC.

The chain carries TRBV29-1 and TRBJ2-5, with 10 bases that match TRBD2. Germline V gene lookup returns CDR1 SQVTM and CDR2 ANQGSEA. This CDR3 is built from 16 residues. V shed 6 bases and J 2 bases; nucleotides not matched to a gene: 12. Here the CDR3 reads CSVSRGTSGIQETQYF. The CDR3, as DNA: TGCAGCGTGTCGAGGGGAACTAGCGGGATTCAAGAGACCCAGTACTTC.

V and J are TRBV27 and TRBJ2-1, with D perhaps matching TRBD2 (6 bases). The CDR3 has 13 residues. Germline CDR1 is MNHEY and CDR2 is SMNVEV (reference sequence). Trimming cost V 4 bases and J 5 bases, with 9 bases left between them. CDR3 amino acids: CASSWDSDNEQFF. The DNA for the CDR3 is TGTGCCAGCAGTTGGGACTCAGACAATGAGCAGTTCTTC.

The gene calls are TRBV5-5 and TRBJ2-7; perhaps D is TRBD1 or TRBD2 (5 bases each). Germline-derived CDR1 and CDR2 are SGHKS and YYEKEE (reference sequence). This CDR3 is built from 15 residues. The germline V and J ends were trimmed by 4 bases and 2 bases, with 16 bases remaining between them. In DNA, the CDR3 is TGTGCCAGCAGCCTTGGGACCGGTACCACCTACGAGCAGTACTTC. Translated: CASSLGTGTTYEQYF.

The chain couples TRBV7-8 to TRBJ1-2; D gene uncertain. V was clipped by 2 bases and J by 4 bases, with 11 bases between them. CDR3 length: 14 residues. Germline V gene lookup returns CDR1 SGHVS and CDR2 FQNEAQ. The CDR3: CASSLQSMPYGYTF. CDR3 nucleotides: TGTGCCAGCAGCTTACAATCTATGCCCTATGGCTACACCTTC.

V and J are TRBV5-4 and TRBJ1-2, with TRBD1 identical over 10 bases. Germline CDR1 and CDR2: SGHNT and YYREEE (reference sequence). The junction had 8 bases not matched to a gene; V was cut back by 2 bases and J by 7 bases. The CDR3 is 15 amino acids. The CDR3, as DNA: TGTGCCAGCAGCTTAGACAGGGGGCGGGTTGGTGGCTACACCTTC. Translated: CASSLDRGRVGGYTF.

This chain's CDR3 is CASSSFGPGNTIYF. CDR3 DNA: TGTGCCAGCAGCTCCTTCGGCCCAGGAAACACCATATATTTT. V usage is TRBV7-8 and J usage is TRBJ1-3; no clear D. CDR3 size: 14 residues. Germline lookup yields CDR1 SGHVS and CDR2 FQNEAQ. Deletions cut 4 bases from V and 4 bases from J, with 11 bases between.

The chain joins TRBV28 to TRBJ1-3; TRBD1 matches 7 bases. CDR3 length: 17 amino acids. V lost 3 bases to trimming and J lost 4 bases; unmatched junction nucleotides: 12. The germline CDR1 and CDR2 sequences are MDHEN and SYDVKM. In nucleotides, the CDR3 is TGTGCCAGCAGTTTCCCTACTTCGACAGGGAGGGGAAACACCATATATTTT. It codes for CASSFPTSTGRGNTIYF.

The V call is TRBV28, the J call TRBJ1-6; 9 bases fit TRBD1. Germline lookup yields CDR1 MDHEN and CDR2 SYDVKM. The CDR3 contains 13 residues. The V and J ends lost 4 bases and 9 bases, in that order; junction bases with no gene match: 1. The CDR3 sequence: CASSWTGVSPLHF. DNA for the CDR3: TGTGCCAGCAGTTGGACAGGGGTTTCACCCCTCCACTTT.

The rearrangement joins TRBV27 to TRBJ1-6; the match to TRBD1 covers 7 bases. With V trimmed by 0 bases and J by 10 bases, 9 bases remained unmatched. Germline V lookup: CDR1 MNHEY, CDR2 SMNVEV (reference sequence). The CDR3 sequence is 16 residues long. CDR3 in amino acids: CASSLSLAGGDSPLHF. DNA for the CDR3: TGTGCCAGCAGTTTATCGCTGGCAGGGGGAGACTCACCCCTCCACTTT.

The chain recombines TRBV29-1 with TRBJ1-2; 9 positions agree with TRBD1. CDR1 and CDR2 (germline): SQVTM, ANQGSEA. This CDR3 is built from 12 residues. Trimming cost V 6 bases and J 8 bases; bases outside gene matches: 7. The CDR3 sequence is CSVRTGVVGYTF. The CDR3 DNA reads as TGCAGCGTCCGGACAGGGGTAGTAGGCTACACCTTC.

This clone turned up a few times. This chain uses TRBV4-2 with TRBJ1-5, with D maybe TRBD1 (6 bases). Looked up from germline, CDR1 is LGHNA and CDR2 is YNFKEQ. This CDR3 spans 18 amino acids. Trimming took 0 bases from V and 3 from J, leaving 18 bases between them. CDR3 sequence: CASSQDGQGRYPNQPQHF. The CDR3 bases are TGTGCCAGCAGCCAAGATGGGCAGGGGCGATACCCCAATCAGCCCCAGCATTTT.

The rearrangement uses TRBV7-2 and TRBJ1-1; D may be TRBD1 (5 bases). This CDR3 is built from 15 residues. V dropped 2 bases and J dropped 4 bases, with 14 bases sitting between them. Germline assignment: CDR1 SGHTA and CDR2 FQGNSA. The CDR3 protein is CASSLQRVGTTEAFF. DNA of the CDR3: TGTGCCAGCAGCTTACAGAGGGTGGGGACCACTGAAGCTTTCTTT.

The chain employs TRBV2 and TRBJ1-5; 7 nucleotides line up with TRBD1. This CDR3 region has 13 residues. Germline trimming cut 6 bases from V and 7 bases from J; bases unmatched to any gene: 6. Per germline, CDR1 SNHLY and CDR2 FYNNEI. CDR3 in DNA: TGTGCCAGCAGGGGGGACAGTTCACAGCCCCAGCATTTT. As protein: CASRGDSSQPQHF.

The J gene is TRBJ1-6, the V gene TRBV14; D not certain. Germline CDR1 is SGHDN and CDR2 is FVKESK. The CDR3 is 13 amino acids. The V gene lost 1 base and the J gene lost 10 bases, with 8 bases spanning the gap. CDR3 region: CASSQGVVSPLHF. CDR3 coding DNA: TGTGCCAGCAGCCAAGGAGTTGTGTCACCCCTCCACTTT.

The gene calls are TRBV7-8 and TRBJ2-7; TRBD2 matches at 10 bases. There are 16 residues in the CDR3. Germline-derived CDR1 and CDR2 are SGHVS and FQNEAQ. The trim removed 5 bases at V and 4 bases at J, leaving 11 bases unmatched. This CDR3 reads CASSLRTSGAGYEQYF. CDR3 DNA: TGTGCCAGCAGCCTCAGGACTAGCGGAGCGGGGTACGAGCAGTACTTC. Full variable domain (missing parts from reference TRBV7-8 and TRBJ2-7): GAGVSQSPRYKVAKRGQDVALRCDPISGHVSLFWYQQALGQGPEFLTYFQNEAQLDKSGLPSDRFFAERPEGSVSTLKIQRTQQEDSAVYLCASSLRTSGAGYEQYFGPGTRLTVT.

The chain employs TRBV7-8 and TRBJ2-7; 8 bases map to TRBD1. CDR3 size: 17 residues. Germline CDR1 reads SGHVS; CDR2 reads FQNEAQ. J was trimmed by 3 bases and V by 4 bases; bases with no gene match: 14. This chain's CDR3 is CASSSPMDRADNYEQYF. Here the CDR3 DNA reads TGTGCCAGCAGCTCACCTATGGACAGGGCGGACAACTACGAGCAGTACTTC.